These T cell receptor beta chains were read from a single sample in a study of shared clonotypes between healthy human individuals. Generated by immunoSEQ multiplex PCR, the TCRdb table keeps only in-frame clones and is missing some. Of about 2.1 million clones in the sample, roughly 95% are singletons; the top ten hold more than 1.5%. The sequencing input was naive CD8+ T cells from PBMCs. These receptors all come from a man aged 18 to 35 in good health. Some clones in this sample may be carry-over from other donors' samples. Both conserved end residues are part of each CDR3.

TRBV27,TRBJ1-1,CASSWGGSNTEAFF
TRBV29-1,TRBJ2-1,CSVDRGPYNEQFF
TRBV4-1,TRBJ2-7,CASSQFETGGEQYF
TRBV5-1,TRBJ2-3,CASSLEGDTQYF
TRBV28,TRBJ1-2,CASQTRTTGYNYGYTF
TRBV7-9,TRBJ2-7,CASSLEQGEQYF
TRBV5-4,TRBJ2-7,CASSSRLAGPYEQYF
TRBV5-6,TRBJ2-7,CASSGAEQYF
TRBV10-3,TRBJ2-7,CAISEGTGVFYEQYF
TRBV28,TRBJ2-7,CASTGSRNSYEQYF
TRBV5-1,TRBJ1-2,CASSFWGDNYGYTF
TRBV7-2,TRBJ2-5,CASSRVQETQYF
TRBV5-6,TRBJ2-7,CASSFERTPYEQYF
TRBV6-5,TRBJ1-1,CASSYYSTGFTEAFF
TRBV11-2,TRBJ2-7,CASSSPFGGAPYEQYF
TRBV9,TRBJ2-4,CASSTGDGGIQYF
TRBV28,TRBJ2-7,CASKGLADYEQYF